These 20 T cell receptor beta chains came from one sample sequenced in a study of tumor and adjacent non-tumor tissue in lung cancer. RNA was extracted from bulk tissue without any cell sorting. A modified ARM-PCR protocol with three rounds of nested PCR amplified TCRbeta. TCRdb redid the calling of the multiplex PCR reads with MiXCR, one entry per CDR3 protein. The sample comprises some 100,000 distinct CDR3 sequences, roughly 75% of which are singletons, and 37% rests with the top ten. Sequenced sample: lung tumor tissue. The receptor set was obtained from an older woman with non-small cell lung cancer.

Comments on this clonotype: One junction end does not reproduce the germline sequence, and a read error may be involved. Here the CDR3 DNA reads TGTATTGCTATTTCTAGCGGGGGAAACACAGATACGCAGTATTTT. It specifies CIAISSGGNTDTQYF. V and J are TRBV20-1 and TRBJ2-3, with 10 bases identical to TRBD2. CDR3 length equals 15 residues. Germline lookup yields CDR1 DFQATT and CDR2 SNEGSKA (reference sequence).

Turning to this clonotype: The CDR3 does not close with the conserved phenylalanine or tryptophan, likely indicating a read error. The chain couples TRBV11-3 to TRBJ1-1; the D gene is possibly TRBD1 (5 bases). The CDR3 consists of 18 residues. V was pared by 2 bases and J by 0 bases, with 19 bases between. The V gene's germline CDR1 is SGHNT and CDR2 YENEEA. CDR3 protein: CASSLIRRPGRMNTEAFL. The DNA for the CDR3 is TGTGCCAGCAGCTTAATTAGGCGGCCGGGACGGATGAACACTGAAGCTTTCCTT.

The chain employs TRBV20-1 and TRBJ1-2; no clear D. The germline CDR1 and CDR2 sequences are DFQATT and SNEGSKA (reference sequence). The V and J ends lost 0 bases and 7 bases respectively, with 21 bases between them. The CDR3 is 16 amino acids. The CDR3 DNA follows: TGCAGTGCTAGAGATGCGCGGGCATGGGATAGGAGTGGCTACACCTTC. As protein: CSARDARAWDRSGYTF.

Concerning this clonotype itself: One end of the junction is discordant with germline, which a read error may explain. The CDR3 loop reads CASSPRLAGDSTGKLFF. The CDR3, as DNA: TGTGCCAGCAGCCCTCGACTAGCGGGAGACTCCACCGGGAAGCTGTTCTTT. The J gene is TRBJ2-2, the V gene TRBV11-1, with 12 bases that match TRBD2. There are 17 residues in the CDR3. Germline CDR1 SGHAT, CDR2 FQDESV (reference sequence).

This sequence joins TRBV18 and TRBJ1-4, with D unresolved. Germline V gene lookup returns CDR1 KGHSH and CDR2 LQKENI. With 3 bases removed from V and 8 bases from J, the gap between germline ends came to 19 bases. The CDR3 is 16 residues long. The CDR3 spells CASSPRAKGFNEKLFF. The CDR3 DNA reads as TGTGCCAGCTCACCCCGCGCGAAGGGTTTTAACGAAAAACTGTTTTTT.

In this sample, this clonotype turned up once. V is TRBV4-2 and J is TRBJ2-7; 14 nucleotides line up with TRBD2. In germline, CDR1 is LGHNA, CDR2 YNFKEQ. The CDR3 length is 16 residues. Losses at the gene ends were 7 bases for V and 6 bases for J; bases not matched to a gene: 11. The CDR3 here is CASNHDGLAGGFEQYF. The DNA of the CDR3 is TGTGCCAGCAACCACGATGGACTAGCGGGGGGATTCGAGCAGTACTTC.

The rearrangement links TRBV11-3 to TRBJ2-2; D may correspond to TRBD1 or TRBD2 (6 bases each). The germline gives CDR1 SGHNT, CDR2 YENEEA. The CDR3 runs 15 residues. Trimming took 5 bases from V and 9 from J, leaving 19 bases between them. CDR3 coding DNA: TGTGCCAGCAGCATAGTATCCGGGGGCGGCCGGGAGCTGTTTTTT. This sequence encodes CASSIVSGGGRELFF.

The V call is TRBV29-1, the J call TRBJ1-2; D unclear. CDR1 SQVTM and CDR2 ANQGSEA come from the germline V gene. The CDR3 sequence is 12 residues long. Trimming removed 6 bases at V and 6 bases at J, with 14 bases between. The CDR3 nucleotides read TGCAGCGTCGATCTTGACCAGGATGGCTACACCTTC. As protein: CSVDLDQDGYTF.

With regard to this clonotype: A read error is likely, as this CDR3 ends without the conserved phenylalanine or tryptophan. J is TRBJ1-1 and V is TRBV11-1; D is undetermined. CDR1 and CDR2 (germline): SGHAT, FQDESV (reference sequence). The CDR3 length is 14 residues. The CDR3 region has the DNA TGTACCAGCAGCCGCTTTGACTTGTGGGATGAAGCTTTCTTA. Residues: CTSSRFDLWDEAFL.

This clonotype was observed many times. The chain recombines TRBV5-6 with TRBJ2-5; TRBD2 matches at 10 bases. The CDR3 spans 18 residues. J was trimmed by 3 bases and V by 0 bases; bases with no gene match: 11. In germline, CDR1 is SGHDT, CDR2 YYEEEE. CDR3 nucleotide sequence: TGTGCCAGCAGCTTGGCCAGGCTAGCGGGGGAACAGAAAGAGACCCAGTACTTC. This sequence encodes CASSLARLAGEQKETQYF.

The V call is TRBV20-1, the J call TRBJ1-5; D is uncertain. Germline V gives CDR1 DFQATT, CDR2 SNEGSKA (reference sequence). The CDR3 covers 12 residues. The V end lost 4 bases, the J end lost 6 bases, and 10 bases lay between the germline ends. In DNA form, the CDR3 reads TGCAGTGCTAAACAAGGTAGTCAGCCCCAGCATTTT. Encoded protein: CSAKQGSQPQHF.

Concerning this clonotype: It may be a read error: a sequence one base away is much more abundant. The chain combines TRBV20-1 with TRBJ1-5, with 10 bases matching TRBD1. This CDR3 is 17 amino acids long. The germline V gene encodes CDR1 DFQATT and CDR2 SNEGSKA (reference sequence). As DNA, the CDR3 is TGCAATGCTAGAGATATTCAGGGACAGGGGAACAATCAGCCCCAGCATTTT. As protein: CNARDIQGQGNNQPQHF.

On this clonotype: This may arise from a read error, as a much more abundant clone is one base away. This chain joins TRBV11-2 and TRBJ2-5, with D tentatively TRBD1 (6 bases). The CDR3 covers 14 residues. V dropped 4 bases and J dropped 10 bases, with 19 bases sitting between them. CDR1 and CDR2 from the germline V gene are SGHAT and FQNNGV. This chain's CDR3 is CASSSLGQTSHQYF. The CDR3 DNA reads TGTGCCAGCAGCTCGTTAGGACAGACGAGCCACCAGTACTTC.

This clonotype was found a few times. The V call is TRBV5-1, the J call TRBJ2-7; TRBD1 aligns across 9 bases. Trimming at V came to 3 bases and at J to 5 bases, leaving 9 bases not matched to a gene. The CDR3 sequence is 15 residues long. CDR1 is SGHRS, CDR2 YFSETQ, per germline. CDR3 nucleotide sequence: TGCGCCAGCAGCTCAGGGACAGGGCTGTGGGACGAGCAGTACTTC. Translation: CASSSGTGLWDEQYF.

The chain employs TRBV7-2 and TRBJ2-7; unclear D gene. The CDR3 runs 14 residues. Trimming stripped 4 bases from V and 2 bases from J, with 12 bases between. Germline V gene data show CDR1 as SGHTA and CDR2 as FQGNSA. CDR3 in amino acids: CASSSIGFPYEQYF. CDR3 DNA: TGTGCCAGCAGCTCCATAGGCTTTCCCTACGAGCAGTACTTC.

In the case of this clonotype: The junction differs from germline at one of its ends, possibly a read error. The J gene is TRBJ2-1, the V gene TRBV11-3, with 11 bases aligning to TRBD2. Germline V CDR1 and CDR2: SGHNT, YENEEA. The CDR3 covers 17 residues. Here the CDR3 DNA reads TGTGCCAGTAGCTTAGAGTTGACTAGCGGGAATCACAATGAACAGTTCTTC. Encoded protein: CASSLELTSGNHNEQFF.

Remarks on this clonotype: At one end, the junction sequence differs from germline, possibly due to a read error. V usage is TRBV5-8 and J usage is TRBJ1-5; D is unclear. The CDR3 length is 13 residues. Germline values: CDR1 SGHTS, CDR2 YDEGEE. Here the CDR3 reads CASGLGSNQPQHF. The CDR3 bases are TGTGCCAGCGGCTTGGGTAGCAATCAGCCCCAGCATTTT.

A note on this clonotype: At one end the junction does not follow the germline gene, possibly because of a read error. This chain joins TRBV20-1 and TRBJ1-5; D call uncertain. The CDR3 is 13 residues long. The germline V gene has CDR1 DFQATT and CDR2 SNEGSKA (reference sequence). For the CDR3, the DNA is TGCAGTGCTCAGCCCGAAGACGGTCATCCCCGGCATTTT. Residues: CSAQPEDGHPRHF.

Details on this clonotype: This may come from a read error, since a much larger clone is one base off. The chain couples TRBV20-1 to TRBJ2-2; no clear D gene. The CDR3 has 14 residues. In germline, CDR1 is DFQATT, CDR2 SNEGSKA (reference sequence). The CDR3 loop reads CSARRTVNTGQLFF. In nucleotides, the CDR3 is TGCAGTGCTAGAAGGACCGTGAACACCGGGCAGCTGTTTTTT.

A word on this clonotype: In this CDR3 the conserved last residue, phenylalanine or tryptophan, is missing, so a read error is likely. The rearrangement uses TRBV7-2 and TRBJ2-5; possible D gene TRBD2, 6 bases. Germline V CDR1 and CDR2: SGHTA, FQGNSA. The CDR3 covers 17 residues. The germline V and J ends were trimmed by 1 base and 2 bases, with 17 bases remaining between them. CDR3 nucleotides: TGTGCCAGCAGCTTAGGATGGCCGGGAGAGGGGCAAGAGACCCAGTACTTA. The encoded protein is CASSLGWPGEGQETQYL.